The 10 T cell receptor beta chains below come from one sample, sequenced in a study of blood T cell repertoires in COVID-19 (dated by TCRdb to 2018 to 2021). The library was prepared using the immunoSEQ multiplex PCR assay. Drawn from immuneACCESS, this table holds only the in-frame rearrangements with V and J called that TCRdb kept. Clones are partly lost; checked studies trace under half to an unresolved V gene and leave the rest unexplained. Across this sample there are fewer than 300,000 clones, with approximately 84% seen only once. In total, the top ten clones hold roughly 12% of the sample. The sample consisted of peripheral blood. These TCRs come from a man between 50 and 59 years old with COVID-19, enrolled during active disease.

The CDR3 DNA sequence: TGCAGCGTTGAGCTCCTAAGTGGAAAACTGTTTTTT. This translates into CSVELLSGKLFF. V and J are TRBV29-1 and TRBJ1-4, with D hard to call. Looked up from germline, CDR1 is SQVTM and CDR2 is ANQGSEA. Deletions cut 3 bases from V and 10 bases from J, with 12 bases between. The CDR3 contains 12 residues.

The J gene is TRBJ2-2, the V gene TRBV12-3 or TRBV12-4, with D hard to call. The length of the CDR3 is 13 residues. Trimming took 2 bases from V and 5 from J, leaving 6 bases between them. The CDR3 DNA reads as TGTGCCAGCAGTTTATTAGTTACCGGGGAGCTGTTTTTT. It encodes CASSLLVTGELFF.

This chain uses TRBV7-6 with TRBJ2-1, with a tentative D call TRBD2 (6 bases). Germline loops: CDR1 SGHVS, CDR2 FNYEAQ. CDR3 length equals 13 residues. Deletions cut 4 bases from V and 15 bases from J, with 19 bases between. CDR3 protein: CASSSRDALSGFF. The CDR3 DNA reads as TGTGCCAGCAGCTCGCGGGACGCGCTTTCGGGGTTCTTC.

This rearrangement joins TRBV6-6 to TRBJ1-2, with D maybe TRBD1 (5 bases). The germline V gene has CDR1 MNHNY and CDR2 SVGAGI (reference sequence). The CDR3 sequence is 14 residues long. Trimming left V 6 bases short and J 8 bases short, with 19 bases between. The CDR3 loop reads CASSGSGTSAGYTF. The CDR3 coding sequence is TGTGCCAGCAGCGGATCCGGGACTTCCGCCGGCTACACCTTC.

The rearrangement uses TRBV5-1 and TRBJ1-3; 7 nucleotides agree with TRBD1. The CDR3 contains 19 residues. Looked up from germline, CDR1 is SGHRS and CDR2 is YFSETQ. With 4 bases clipped from V and 0 bases from J, the junction kept 16 bases outside the gene matches. CDR3 sequence reads: CASSPSRDRAPSSGNTIYF. The CDR3, as DNA: TGCGCCAGCAGCCCGTCCCGGGACAGAGCCCCTAGCTCTGGAAACACCATATATTTT.

V usage is TRBV30 and J usage is TRBJ1-1, with a weak D call TRBD1 (6 bases). The CDR3 contains 13 residues. V was cut by 1 base and J by 1 base, with 7 bases left in between. From germline, CDR1 is GTSNPN and CDR2 SVGIG (reference sequence). The CDR3 nucleotides are TGTGCCTGGAGTGGACAGGAGAACACTGAAGCTTTCTTT. Encoded protein: CAWSGQENTEAFF. Combining the CDR3 with reference TRBV30 and TRBJ1-1 gives the whole variable domain SQTIHQWPATLVQPVGSPLSLECTVEGTSNPNLYWYRQAAGRGLQLLFYSVGIGQISSEVPQNLSASRPQDRQFILSSKKLLLSDSGFYLCAWSGQENTEAFFGQGTRLTVV.

V gene TRBV18 combines with J gene TRBJ2-3, with D unclear. The germline V and J ends were trimmed by 3 bases and 2 bases, with 6 bases remaining between them. The CDR3 extends over 13 amino acids. Per germline, CDR1 KGHSH and CDR2 LQKENI. CDR3 in amino acids: CASSPGFTDTQYF. As DNA, the CDR3 is TGTGCCAGCTCACCGGGCTTCACAGATACGCAGTATTTT.

The gene calls are TRBV7-3 and TRBJ2-6, with TRBD1 matching 7 bases. V was clipped by 0 bases and J by 2 bases; unmatched bases: 1. CDR3 length: 16 amino acids. In germline, CDR1 is SGHTA, CDR2 FQGTGA. Here the CDR3 DNA reads TGTGCCAGCAGCTTAACAGGGGGCGCTGGGGCCAACGTCCTGACTTTC. Translating gives CASSLTGGAGANVLTF. The full variable domain, in which reference TRBV7-3 and TRBJ2-6 provide the parts outside the CDR3, is GAGVSQTPSNKVTEKGKYVELRCDPISGHTALYWYRQSLGQGPEFLIYFQGTGAADDSGLPNDRFFAVRPEGSVSTLKIQRTERGDSAVYLCASSLTGGAGANVLTFGAGSRLTVL.

This chain uses TRBV4-1 with TRBJ1-2, with D possibly TRBD1 on 6 matching bases. Germline CDR1 reads MGHRA; CDR2 reads YSYEKL. CDR3 length: 15 residues. The V end lost 1 base, the J end lost 5 bases, and 14 bases lay between the germline ends. The CDR3 coding sequence is TGCGCCAGCAGCCAAGCCGAACAGGGTTCTTATGGCTACACCTTC. Its translation: CASSQAEQGSYGYTF.

This sequence joins TRBV30 and TRBJ2-1; a weak D match, TRBD2 (5 bases). Germline assignment: CDR1 GTSNPN and CDR2 SVGIG (reference sequence). CDR3 length equals 11 residues. The germline V and J ends were trimmed by 2 bases and 8 bases, with 7 bases remaining between them. The CDR3 DNA sequence: TGTGCCTGGAGTCTGGGAGATGAGCAGTTCTTC. Its protein is CAWSLGDEQFF.